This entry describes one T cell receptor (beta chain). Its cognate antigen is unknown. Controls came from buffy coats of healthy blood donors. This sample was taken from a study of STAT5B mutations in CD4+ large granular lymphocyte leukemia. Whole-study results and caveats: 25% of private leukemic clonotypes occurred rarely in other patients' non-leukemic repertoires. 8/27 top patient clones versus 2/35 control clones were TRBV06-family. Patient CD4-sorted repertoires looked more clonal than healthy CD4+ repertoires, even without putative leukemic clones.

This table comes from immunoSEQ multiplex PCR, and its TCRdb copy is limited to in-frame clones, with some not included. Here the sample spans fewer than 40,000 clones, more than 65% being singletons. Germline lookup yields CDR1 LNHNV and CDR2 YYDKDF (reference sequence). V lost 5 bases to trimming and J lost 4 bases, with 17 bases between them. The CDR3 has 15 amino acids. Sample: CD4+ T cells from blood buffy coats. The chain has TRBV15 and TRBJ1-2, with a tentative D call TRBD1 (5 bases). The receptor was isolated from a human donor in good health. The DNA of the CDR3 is TGTGCCACCAGCCCACACTCCAGGGTAGCCTATGGCTACACCTTC. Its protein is CATSPHSRVAYGYTF.